This TCR beta chain was documented in a study of blood T cell repertoires in COVID-19. Background on the study: Samples taken during acute and convalescent COVID-19 were collected in the United States, Italy and Spain.

Data came from immunoSEQ multiplex PCR; TCRdb stores just in-frame clones and leaves some out. The data contain over 200,000 clones, around 82% of them singletons. Sample: peripheral blood. The clonotype originates from a woman in her 40s with active or convalescent COVID-19.

The CDR3: CASIQLRDRGQQPQHF. CDR3 nucleotide sequence: TGCGCCAGCATCCAACTCCGGGACAGGGGGCAGCAGCCCCAGCATTTT. V is TRBV10-1 and J is TRBJ1-5; 12 bases are a match to TRBD1. Per germline, CDR1 WNHNN and CDR2 SYGVQD (reference sequence). CDR3 length equals 16 residues. Trimming cost V 7 bases and J 7 bases; bases outside gene matches: 11.